A single sample gave rise to the 10 T cell receptor beta chains below, sequenced in a study of technical replicates of blood from a handful of donors. Sequencing was performed with immunoSEQ multiplex PCR; in TCRdb, only in-frame clones are kept and a portion is missing. The table has some 90,000 clones, roughly 95% seen once; the top ten hold about 0.3%. Sequenced material: T cells isolated from PBMCs. All receptors come from a human donor in good health.

V is TRBV7-2 and J is TRBJ2-2; TRBD2 might be the D (6 bases). The CDR3 contains 16 residues. V lost 1 base and J lost 5, with 14 bases in between. From germline, CDR1 is SGHTA and CDR2 FQGNSA. The CDR3 here is CASSLGLEGLTGELFF. CDR3 in DNA: TGTGCCAGCAGCTTAGGACTAGAGGGTTTGACCGGGGAGCTGTTTTTT.

Notes on this clone: Other DNA sequences within the sample encode an identical CDR3. The chain combines TRBV6-5 with TRBJ2-1; a weak D match, TRBD2 (6 bases). Germline CDR1 and CDR2: MNHEY and SVGAGI. The CDR3 extends over 14 amino acids. The germline V and J ends were trimmed by 0 bases and 7 bases, with 10 bases remaining between them. As DNA, the CDR3 is TGTGCCAGCAGTTACTCGGGACTGGGGAATGAGCAGTTCTTC. Protein product: CASSYSGLGNEQFF.

This rearrangement joins TRBV9 to TRBJ1-1; maybe TRBD1 (5 bases). The V end was cut by 4 bases, the J end by 1 base, with 11 bases between. In germline, CDR1 is SGDLS, CDR2 YYNGEE. The CDR3 has 14 residues. CDR3 nucleotide sequence: TGTGCCAGCAGCCTAAGAGGACAGAACACTGAAGCTTTCTTT. Translated: CASSLRGQNTEAFF.

This sequence joins TRBV27 and TRBJ1-4; 9 bases are a match to TRBD1. The CDR3 is 15 amino acids. Germline-derived CDR1 and CDR2 are MNHEY and SMNVEV (reference sequence). V lost 3 bases and J lost 5; bases outside the gene matches: 4. CDR3 loop: CASSLVGQGNEKLFF. The CDR3 DNA sequence: TGTGCCAGCAGTTTGGTTGGACAGGGGAATGAAAAACTGTTTTTT.

The rearrangement uses TRBV6-5 and TRBJ2-5, with a tentative D call TRBD2 (5 bases). The germline V gene has CDR1 MNHEY and CDR2 SVGAGI. With 6 bases removed from V and 3 bases from J, the gap between germline ends came to 8 bases. CDR3 length: 12 residues. CDR3 in amino acids: CASSRGKETQYF. In DNA, the CDR3 is TGTGCCAGCAGCCGAGGGAAAGAGACCCAGTACTTC.

The rearrangement uses TRBV7-3 and TRBJ1-2, with D hard to call. V gave up 0 bases and J gave up 0 bases, with 8 bases separating them. The CDR3 consists of 15 residues. Germline loops: CDR1 SGHTA, CDR2 FQGTGA. CDR3 sequence reads: CASSLTALANYGYTF. DNA for the CDR3: TGTGCCAGCAGCTTAACGGCACTAGCTAACTATGGCTACACCTTC.

This clone was observed a single time. V usage is TRBV28 and J usage is TRBJ2-7, with 10 bases aligning to TRBD1. This CDR3 contains 13 residues. Germline CDR1 reads MDHEN; CDR2 reads SYDVKM. Losses at the gene ends were 6 bases for V and 2 bases for J; bases not matched to a gene: 1. The CDR3 DNA reads TGTGCCAGCAGAGGGACAGGGGCCTACGAGCAGTACTTC. This translates into CASRGTGAYEQYF.

The chain is built from TRBV18 and TRBJ1-2; a weak D match, TRBD1 (6 bases). This CDR3 is built from 13 residues. V was trimmed by 3 bases and J by 7 bases, leaving 12 bases between them. Per the germline V gene, CDR1 is KGHSH and CDR2 is LQKENI. CDR3 sequence (DNA): TGTGCCAGCTCACCTCCAAACAGGGTTGGCTACACCTTC. Translated, it gives CASSPPNRVGYTF.

The genes are TRBV18 and TRBJ1-2, with D possibly being TRBD1 (6 bases). The germline CDR1 and CDR2 sequences are KGHSH and LQKENI. The CDR3 extends over 14 amino acids. The V end was cut by 5 bases, the J end by 6 bases, with 16 bases between. The CDR3 DNA follows: TGTGCCAGCTCAGTACAGGGATCTGAGGATGGCTACACCTTC. Translation: CASSVQGSEDGYTF.

This chain uses TRBV7-3 with TRBJ2-6; D unclear. Per the germline V gene, CDR1 is SGHTA and CDR2 is FQGTGA. V lost 5 bases to trimming and J lost 1 base, with 9 bases between them. The CDR3 has 15 amino acids. CDR3 sequence reads: CASSQELSGANVLTF. The CDR3 bases are TGTGCCAGCAGCCAAGAACTGTCTGGGGCCAACGTCCTGACTTTC.